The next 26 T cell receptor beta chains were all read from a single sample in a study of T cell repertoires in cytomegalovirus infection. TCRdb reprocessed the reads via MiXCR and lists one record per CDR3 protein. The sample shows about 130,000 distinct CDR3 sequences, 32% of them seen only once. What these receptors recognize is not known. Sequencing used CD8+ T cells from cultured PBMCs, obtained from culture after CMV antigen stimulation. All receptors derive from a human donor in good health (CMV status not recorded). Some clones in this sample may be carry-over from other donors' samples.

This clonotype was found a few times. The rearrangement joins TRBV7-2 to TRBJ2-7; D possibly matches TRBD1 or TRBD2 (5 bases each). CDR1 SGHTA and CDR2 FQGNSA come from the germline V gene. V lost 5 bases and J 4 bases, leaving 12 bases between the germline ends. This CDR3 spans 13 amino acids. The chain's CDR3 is CASSARGYYEQYF. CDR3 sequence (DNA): TGTGCCAGCAGCGCCCGGGGCTATTACGAGCAGTACTTC.

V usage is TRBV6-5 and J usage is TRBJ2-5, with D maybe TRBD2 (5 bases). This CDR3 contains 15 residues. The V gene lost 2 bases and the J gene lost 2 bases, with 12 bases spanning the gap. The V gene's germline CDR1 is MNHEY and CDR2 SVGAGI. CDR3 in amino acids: CASSYMSGSQETQYF. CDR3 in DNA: TGTGCCAGCAGTTACATGTCGGGGTCACAAGAGACCCAGTACTTC.

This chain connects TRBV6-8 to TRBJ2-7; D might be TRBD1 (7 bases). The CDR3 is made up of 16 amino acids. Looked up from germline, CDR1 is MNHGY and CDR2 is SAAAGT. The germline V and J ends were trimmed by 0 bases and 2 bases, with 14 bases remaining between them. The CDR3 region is CASSYSQGDSPYEQYF. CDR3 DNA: TGTGCCAGCAGTTACTCCCAGGGGGACTCACCCTACGAGCAGTACTTC.

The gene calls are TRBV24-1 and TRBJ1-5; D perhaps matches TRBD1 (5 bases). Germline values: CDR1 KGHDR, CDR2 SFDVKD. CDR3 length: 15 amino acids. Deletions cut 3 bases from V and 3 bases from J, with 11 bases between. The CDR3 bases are TGTGCCACCAGTGATGGGGGACGGATCAATCAGCCCCAGCATTTT. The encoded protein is CATSDGGRINQPQHF.

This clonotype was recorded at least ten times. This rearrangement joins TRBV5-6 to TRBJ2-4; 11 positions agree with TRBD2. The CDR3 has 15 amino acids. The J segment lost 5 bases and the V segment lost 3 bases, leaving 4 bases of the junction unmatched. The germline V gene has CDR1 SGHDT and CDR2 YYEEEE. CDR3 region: CASSYYSGGENIQYF. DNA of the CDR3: TGTGCCAGCAGCTACTATAGCGGGGGGGAAAACATTCAGTACTTC.

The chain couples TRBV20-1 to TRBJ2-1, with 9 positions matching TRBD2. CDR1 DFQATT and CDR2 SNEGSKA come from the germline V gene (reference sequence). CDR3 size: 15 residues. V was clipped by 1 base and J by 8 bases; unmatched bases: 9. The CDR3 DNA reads TGCAGTGCTAGAGCCTCAGCGGGGGGTAGGGATGAGCAGTTCTTC. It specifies CSARASAGGRDEQFF.

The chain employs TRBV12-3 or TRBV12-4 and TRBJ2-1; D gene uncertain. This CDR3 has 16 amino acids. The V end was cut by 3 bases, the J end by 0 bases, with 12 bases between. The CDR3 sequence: CASSFFGTSSYNEQFF. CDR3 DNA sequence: TGTGCCAGCAGTTTTTTCGGTACCAGCTCCTACAATGAGCAGTTCTTC.

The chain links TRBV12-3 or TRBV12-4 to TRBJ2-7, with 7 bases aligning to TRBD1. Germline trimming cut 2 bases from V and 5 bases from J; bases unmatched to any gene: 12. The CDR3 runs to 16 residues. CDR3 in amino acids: CASSLILGTAVHEQYF. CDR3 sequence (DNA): TGTGCCAGCAGTTTAATTCTCGGGACAGCTGTCCACGAGCAGTACTTC.

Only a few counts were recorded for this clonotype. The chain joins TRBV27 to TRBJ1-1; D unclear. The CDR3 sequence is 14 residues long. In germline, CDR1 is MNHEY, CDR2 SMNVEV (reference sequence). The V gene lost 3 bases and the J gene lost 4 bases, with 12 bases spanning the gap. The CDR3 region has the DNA TGTGCCAGCAGTTTGATAGGTGGTGCCACTGAAGCTTTCTTT. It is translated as CASSLIGGATEAFF.

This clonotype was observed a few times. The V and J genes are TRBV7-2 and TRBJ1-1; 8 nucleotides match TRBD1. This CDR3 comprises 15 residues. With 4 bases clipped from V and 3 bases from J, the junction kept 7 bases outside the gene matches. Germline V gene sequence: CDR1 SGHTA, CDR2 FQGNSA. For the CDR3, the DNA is TGTGCCAGCAGCTCAGGGGGCGTGTTGGACACTGAAGCTTTCTTT. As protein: CASSSGGVLDTEAFF. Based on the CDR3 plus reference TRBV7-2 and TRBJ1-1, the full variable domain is GAGVSQSPSNKVTEKGKDVELRCDPISGHTALYWYRQSLGQGLEFLIYFQGNSAPDKSGLPSDRFSAERTGGSVSTLTIQRTQQEDSAVYLCASSSGGVLDTEAFFGQGTRLTVV.

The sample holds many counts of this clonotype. The CDR3 DNA reads as TGTGCCATCAGTGATGTTCTAGCTACAGATACGCAGTATTTT. Translated, it gives CAISDVLATDTQYF. The V and J genes are TRBV10-3 and TRBJ2-3; possible D gene TRBD2, 5 bases. The CDR3 spans 14 residues. V lost 3 bases and J 3 bases, leaving 10 bases between the germline ends. The germline V gene encodes CDR1 ENHRY and CDR2 SYGVKD.

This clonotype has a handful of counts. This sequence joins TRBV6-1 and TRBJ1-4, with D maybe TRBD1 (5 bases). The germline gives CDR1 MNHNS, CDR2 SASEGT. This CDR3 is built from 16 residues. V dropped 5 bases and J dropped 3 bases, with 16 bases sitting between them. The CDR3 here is CASSSRDQGANEKLFF. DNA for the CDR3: TGTGCCAGCAGTAGCAGGGACCAGGGTGCTAATGAAAAACTGTTTTTT.

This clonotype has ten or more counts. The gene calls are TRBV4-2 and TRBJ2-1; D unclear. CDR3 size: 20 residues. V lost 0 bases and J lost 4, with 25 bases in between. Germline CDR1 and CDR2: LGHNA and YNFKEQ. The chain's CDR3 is CASSQDLWVARDPIYNEQFF. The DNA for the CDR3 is TGTGCCAGCAGCCAAGATCTTTGGGTAGCTAGGGATCCTATTTACAATGAGCAGTTCTTC.

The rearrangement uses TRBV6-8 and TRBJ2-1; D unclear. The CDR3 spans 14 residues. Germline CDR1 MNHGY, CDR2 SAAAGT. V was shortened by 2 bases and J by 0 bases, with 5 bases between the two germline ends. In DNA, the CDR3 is TGTGCCAGCAGTTACCTAAGCTCCTACAATGAGCAGTTCTTC. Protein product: CASSYLSSYNEQFF.

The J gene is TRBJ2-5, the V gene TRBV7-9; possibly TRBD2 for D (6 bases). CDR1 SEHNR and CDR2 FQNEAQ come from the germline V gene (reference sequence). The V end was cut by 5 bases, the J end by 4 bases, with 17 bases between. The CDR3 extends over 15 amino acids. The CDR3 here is CASSGGTRQGETQYF. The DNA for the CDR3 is TGTGCCAGCAGCGGGGGGACCCGGCAGGGAGAGACCCAGTACTTC.

The chain's CDR3 is CASSQDNYGTGYYNSPLHF. The CDR3 coding sequence is TGTGCCAGCAGCCAAGATAACTACGGGACAGGTTATTATAATTCACCCCTCCACTTT. The chain combines TRBV3-1 with TRBJ1-6, with 8 bases aligning to TRBD1. Unmatched junction bases numbered 11, after V lost 0 bases and J lost 4 bases. The CDR3 is 19 residues long. CDR1 and CDR2 from the germline V gene are LGHDT and YNNKEL (reference sequence). Based on the CDR3 plus reference TRBV3-1 and TRBJ1-6, the full variable domain is DTAVSQTPKYLVTQMGNDKSIKCEQNLGHDTMYWYKQDSKKFLKIMFSYNNKELIINETVPNRFSPKSPDKAHLNLHINSLELGDSAVYFCASSQDNYGTGYYNSPLHFGNGTRLTVT.

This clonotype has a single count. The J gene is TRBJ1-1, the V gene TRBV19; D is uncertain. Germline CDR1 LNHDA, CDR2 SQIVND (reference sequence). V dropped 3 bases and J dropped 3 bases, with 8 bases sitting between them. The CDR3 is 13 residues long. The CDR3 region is CASSISDYTEAFF. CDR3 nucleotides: TGTGCCAGTAGTATTAGTGACTACACTGAAGCTTTCTTT.

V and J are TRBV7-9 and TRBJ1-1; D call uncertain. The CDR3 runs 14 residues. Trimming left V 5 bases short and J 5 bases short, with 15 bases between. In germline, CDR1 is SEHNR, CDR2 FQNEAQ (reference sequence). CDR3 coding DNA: TGTGCCAGCAGCCCCCACAGTCGCTGGACTGAAGCTTTCTTT. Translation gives CASSPHSRWTEAFF.

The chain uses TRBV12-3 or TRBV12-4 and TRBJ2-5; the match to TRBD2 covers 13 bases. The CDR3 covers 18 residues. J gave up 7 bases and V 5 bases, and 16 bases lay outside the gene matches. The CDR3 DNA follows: TGTGCCAGCAGTCTCGCCCACACCGGGACTAGCGGGACCCGGACCCAGTACTTC. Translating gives CASSLAHTGTSGTRTQYF.

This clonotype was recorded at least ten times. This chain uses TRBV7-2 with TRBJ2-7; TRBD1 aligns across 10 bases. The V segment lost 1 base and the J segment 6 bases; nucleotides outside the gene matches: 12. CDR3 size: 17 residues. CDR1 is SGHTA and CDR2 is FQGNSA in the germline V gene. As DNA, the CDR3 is TGTGCCAGCAGCTTAGACAGTTCCACGGGACAGGGGCTCGAGCAGTACTTC. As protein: CASSLDSSTGQGLEQYF.

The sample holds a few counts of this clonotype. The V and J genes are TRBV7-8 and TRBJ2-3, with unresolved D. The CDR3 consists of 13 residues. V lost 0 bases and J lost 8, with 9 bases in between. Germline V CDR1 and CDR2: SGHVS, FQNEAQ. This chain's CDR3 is CASSLAGSGTQYF. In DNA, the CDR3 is TGTGCCAGCAGCTTAGCTGGGTCGGGTACGCAGTATTTT. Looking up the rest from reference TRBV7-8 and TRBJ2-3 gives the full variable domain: GAGVSQSPRYKVAKRGQDVALRCDPISGHVSLFWYQQALGQGPEFLTYFQNEAQLDKSGLPSDRFFAERPEGSVSTLKIQRTQQEDSAVYLCASSLAGSGTQYFGPGTRLTVL.

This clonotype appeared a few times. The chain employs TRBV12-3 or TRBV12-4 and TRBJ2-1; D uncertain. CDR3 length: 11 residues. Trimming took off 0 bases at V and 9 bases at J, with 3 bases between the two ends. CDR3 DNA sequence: TGTGCCAGCAGTTTAGCCGCTGAGCAGTTCTTC. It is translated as CASSLAAEQFF.

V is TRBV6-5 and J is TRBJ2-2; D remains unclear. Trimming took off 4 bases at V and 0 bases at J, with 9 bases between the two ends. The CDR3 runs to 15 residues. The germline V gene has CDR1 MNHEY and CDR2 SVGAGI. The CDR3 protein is CASSLETTNTGELFF. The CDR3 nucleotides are TGTGCCAGCAGTTTAGAGACAACGAACACCGGGGAGCTGTTTTTT.

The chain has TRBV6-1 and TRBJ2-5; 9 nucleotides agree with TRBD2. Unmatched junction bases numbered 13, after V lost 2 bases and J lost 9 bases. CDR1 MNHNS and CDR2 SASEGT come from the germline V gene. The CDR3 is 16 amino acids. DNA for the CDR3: TGTGCCAGCAGTGAATTAGCGCGGGGGGGGAAGATGGCCCAGTACTTC. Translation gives CASSELARGGKMAQYF.

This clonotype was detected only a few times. The CDR3 here is CASSLGQGRGYTF. The CDR3 DNA is TGTGCCAGCAGCTTAGGACAGGGGAGAGGCTACACCTTC. The chain couples TRBV7-9 to TRBJ1-2; 8 bases line up with TRBD1. The CDR3 loop spans 13 amino acids. From germline, CDR1 is SEHNR and CDR2 FQNEAQ (reference sequence). V gave up 1 base and J gave up 8 bases; unmatched junction bases: 3.

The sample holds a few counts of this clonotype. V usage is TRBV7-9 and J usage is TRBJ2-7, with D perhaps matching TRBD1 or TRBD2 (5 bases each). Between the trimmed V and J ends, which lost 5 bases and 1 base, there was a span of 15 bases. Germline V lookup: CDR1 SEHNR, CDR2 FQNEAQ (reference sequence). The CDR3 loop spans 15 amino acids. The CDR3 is CASSALPGPSYEQYF. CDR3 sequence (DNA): TGTGCCAGCAGCGCCCTCCCGGGACCATCCTACGAGCAGTACTTC.